A single sample gave rise to the 28 T cell receptor beta chains below, sequenced in a study of spatial heterogeneity in lung cancer. A single record per CDR3 protein comes from TCRdb applying MiXCR to the 5' RACE reads. This table has roughly 1,200 distinct CDR3 sequences, around 27% appearing once. Time point meaning: sample taken at primary tumor resection. The source was normal lung tissue next to the tumor, collected at surgery. The receptor set was obtained from a female donor with early-stage non-small cell lung cancer.

This clonotype rates as medium-sized (0.01 to 0.1%). The chain couples TRBV6-5 to TRBJ2-3; 9 bases are shared with TRBD1. The CDR3 spans 15 residues. V was pared by 8 bases and J by 1 base, with 7 bases of the junction left unmatched. CDR1 MNHEY and CDR2 SVGAGI come from the germline V gene. The CDR3 DNA reads TGTGCCAGCGGGTCCTGGGACAGGGGCACAGATACGCAGTATTTT. Translation gives CASGSWDRGTDTQYF.

This clonotype is large (0.1 to 1%) in the sample. The J gene is TRBJ1-5, the V gene TRBV6-2 or TRBV6-3; D may be TRBD1 (6 bases). The CDR3 consists of 16 residues. The germline V gene encodes CDR1 MNHEY and CDR2 SVGEGT. Trimming stripped 5 bases from V and 3 bases from J, with 17 bases between. The chain's CDR3 is CASSKSQGWDNQPQHF. Written as DNA, the CDR3 is TGTGCCAGCAGTAAATCACAGGGTTGGGACAATCAGCCCCAGCATTTT.

In this sample, this clonotype turned up a few times. The chain links TRBV6-2 or TRBV6-3 to TRBJ2-1, with a weak D call TRBD1 (5 bases). Germline V gene lookup returns CDR1 MNHEY and CDR2 SVGEGT. Trimming removed 5 bases from V and 8 bases from J, with 16 bases in between. This CDR3 is 14 amino acids long. Here the CDR3 DNA reads TGTGCCAGCAGTCCCCAGGGAATCCCTCATGAGCAGTTCTTC. Its translation: CASSPQGIPHEQFF.

This clonotype is deemed medium-sized. V gene TRBV2 combines with J gene TRBJ2-1; maybe TRBD2 (7 bases). CDR3 length equals 14 residues. The germline CDR1 and CDR2 sequences are SNHLY and FYNNEI. The V gene lost 1 base and the J gene lost 13 bases, with 17 bases spanning the gap. The CDR3 loop is CASSEVGGPVPQFF. The CDR3 bases are TGTGCCAGCAGTGAAGTGGGGGGGCCTGTCCCTCAGTTCTTC.

This clonotype was detected only a few times. V gene TRBV12-3 or TRBV12-4 combines with J gene TRBJ2-7; either TRBD1 or TRBD2 may supply D (5 bases each). CDR3 length equals 16 residues. Trimming cost V 1 base and J 0 bases, with 13 bases left between them. CDR3: CASSLGRIGTSYEQYF. The CDR3 coding sequence is TGTGCCAGCAGTTTAGGTCGGATTGGGACCTCCTACGAGCAGTACTTC.

This clonotype was recorded a few times. The V call is TRBV2, the J call TRBJ2-7, with D uncertain. Germline V gene lookup returns CDR1 SNHLY and CDR2 FYNNEI. This CDR3 has 12 amino acids. Trimming removed 1 base at V and 9 bases at J, with 10 bases between. The CDR3 sequence: CASSEGVVPQYF. In DNA, the CDR3 is TGTGCCAGCAGTGAAGGAGTAGTCCCGCAGTACTTC.

By share of the sample, this clonotype is large. The chain joins TRBV20-1 to TRBJ2-7, with D possibly matching TRBD1 (7 bases). Germline V gene data show CDR1 as DFQATT and CDR2 as SNEGSKA (reference sequence). Between the trimmed V and J ends, which lost 3 bases and 4 bases, there was a span of 13 bases. The CDR3 contains 13 residues. This CDR3 is CSARQTGRYEQYF. CDR3 sequence (DNA): TGCAGTGCTAGGCAGACAGGGAGGTACGAGCAGTACTTC.

By proportion, this clonotype is medium-sized. The V and J genes are TRBV27 and TRBJ1-4; 7 bases agree with TRBD1. CDR1 is MNHEY, CDR2 SMNVEV, per germline (reference sequence). There are 14 residues in the CDR3. Trimming removed 4 bases from V and 4 bases from J; junction bases left unmatched: 3. The CDR3 nucleotides are TGTGCCAGCAGTTGGGACAGAAATAATGAAAAACTGTTTTTT. Translation: CASSWDRNNEKLFF.

By share of the sample, this clonotype is large. The chain combines TRBV29-1 with TRBJ2-3; D is perhaps TRBD1 (6 bases). The CDR3 length is 14 residues. Trimming took off 5 bases at V and 2 bases at J, with 14 bases between the two ends. The germline V gene has CDR1 SQVTM and CDR2 ANQGSEA. CDR3 region: CSVSGQLITDTQYF. In DNA, the CDR3 is TGCAGCGTTTCCGGACAGCTGATCACAGATACGCAGTATTTT.

In this sample, this clonotype is large. The genes are TRBV28 and TRBJ2-3, with D perhaps TRBD2 (7 bases). Trimming stripped 2 bases from V and 2 bases from J, with 17 bases between. The CDR3 is made up of 17 amino acids. Germline CDR1 and CDR2: MDHEN and SYDVKM. The CDR3 DNA sequence: TGTGCCAGCAGTTTACATTTACGGGGGGCGAACACAGATACGCAGTATTTT. Translated, it gives CASSLHLRGANTDTQYF.

The V gene is TRBV19, the J gene TRBJ2-5; D gene unclear. The CDR3 runs to 11 residues. Looked up from germline, CDR1 is LNHDA and CDR2 is SQIVND (reference sequence). Trimming cost V 6 bases and J 7 bases, with 9 bases left between them. The CDR3 is CASSLESTQYF. Here the CDR3 DNA reads TGTGCCAGTAGCCTCGAGTCGACCCAGTACTTC.

This clonotype is medium-sized. The chain combines TRBV27 with TRBJ1-2; the match to TRBD1 covers 9 bases. CDR3 length: 17 residues. V dropped 6 bases and J dropped 6; count of bases not matched to a gene: 17. Germline CDR1 reads MNHEY; CDR2 reads SMNVEV (reference sequence). CDR3 DNA: TGTGCCAGCAGACCCCTTGTTGGCCCGGGACAGGGTCATGGCTACACCTTC. Translating it yields CASRPLVGPGQGHGYTF.

The genes are TRBV9 and TRBJ2-5; weak D call: TRBD2 (6 bases). Trimming removed 2 bases at V and 5 bases at J, with 16 bases between. Germline lookup yields CDR1 SGDLS and CDR2 YYNGEE. The CDR3 is made up of 15 amino acids. In DNA, the CDR3 is TGTGCCAGCAGCGTGGGCACCGGGAGTGAGGAGACCCAGTACTTC. Its protein product is CASSVGTGSEETQYF.

This clonotype counts as large (0.1 to 1%). The chain recombines TRBV5-1 with TRBJ1-2; 7 nucleotides match TRBD1. The ends lost 3 bases at V and 5 bases at J; junction bases unmatched: 10. The CDR3 has 15 amino acids. Germline-derived CDR1 and CDR2 are SGHRS and YFSETQ. The CDR3 DNA reads TGCGCCAGCAGCTCCGATCCCGGGACAGCTTATGGCTACACCTTC. Translation: CASSSDPGTAYGYTF.

The chain links TRBV12-3 or TRBV12-4 to TRBJ2-7, with a weak D call TRBD1 (6 bases). The CDR3 totals 12 residues. Trimming shortened V by 7 bases and J by 6 bases, and 13 bases separated the two germline ends. This CDR3 reads CASTRQAGEQYF. CDR3 DNA: TGTGCCAGCACCCGACAGGCGGGCGAGCAGTACTTC.

By share of the sample, this clonotype is medium-sized. The chain employs TRBV5-1 and TRBJ2-2; D is undetermined. This CDR3 comprises 18 residues. Per the germline V gene, CDR1 is SGHRS and CDR2 is YFSETQ. Trimming stripped 1 base from V and 0 bases from J, with 16 bases between. CDR3 protein: CASSLRSTADSNTGELFF. CDR3 DNA: TGCGCCAGCAGCTTGAGGTCTACAGCAGACTCGAACACCGGGGAGCTGTTTTTT.

This clonotype was counted a few times. This chain connects TRBV6-6 to TRBJ2-7; 9 bases are a match to TRBD1. The CDR3 runs to 16 residues. Germline values: CDR1 MNHNY, CDR2 SVGAGI (reference sequence). The V gene end was trimmed by 6 bases and the J gene end by 2 bases; junction bases not matched to a gene: 11. DNA of the CDR3: TGTGCCAGCAGCCAGACGGGACAGGGAGCGACCTACGAGCAGTACTTC. Translating it yields CASSQTGQGATYEQYF.

Sample share makes this clonotype medium-sized. This chain connects TRBV2 to TRBJ1-2; 9 bases fit TRBD1. This CDR3 has 12 amino acids. V lost 9 bases to trimming and J lost 5 bases; unmatched junction nucleotides: 4. The germline V gene encodes CDR1 SNHLY and CDR2 FYNNEI. The CDR3, as DNA: TGTGCCAGTGGGGACAGGGCATATGGCTACACCTTC. Protein product: CASGDRAYGYTF.

The chain employs TRBV5-1 and TRBJ1-5; D is possibly TRBD1 (5 bases). The CDR3 runs 14 residues. The germline gives CDR1 SGHRS, CDR2 YFSETQ. The germline V and J ends were trimmed by 4 bases and 5 bases, with 13 bases remaining between them. The chain's CDR3 is CASSPQPGDQPQHF. CDR3 DNA sequence: TGCGCCAGCAGCCCCCAGCCGGGGGATCAGCCCCAGCATTTT. Using reference TRBV5-1 and TRBJ1-5 for the parts outside the CDR3, the full variable domain is KAGVTQTPRYLIKTRGQQVTLSCSPISGHRSVSWYQQTPGQGLQFLFEYFSETQRNKGNFPGRFSGRQFSNSRSEMNVSTLELGDSALYLCASSPQPGDQPQHFGDGTRLSIL.

By frequency in the sample, this clonotype is large (0.1 to 1%). The CDR3 loop is CSVEDPRSEQYF. The CDR3 DNA follows: TGCAGCGTTGAAGATCCCAGGTCCGAGCAGTACTTC. The V and J genes are TRBV29-1 and TRBJ2-7; D is undetermined. With 0 bases removed from V and 6 bases from J, the gap between germline ends came to 9 bases. Germline CDR1 and CDR2: SQVTM and ANQGSEA. The CDR3 totals 12 residues.

This clonotype rates as large. The chain is built from TRBV2 and TRBJ2-3; TRBD2 is a possible D gene (5 bases). V gave up 5 bases and J gave up 3 bases, with 9 bases separating them. Germline CDR1 SNHLY, CDR2 FYNNEI. This CDR3 region has 13 residues. CDR3 bases: TGTGCCAGCAGTAGCGGTAGAACAGATACGCAGTATTTT. Amino acids: CASSSGRTDTQYF.

This rearrangement joins TRBV6-1 to TRBJ2-1; 10 positions agree with TRBD1. Germline-derived CDR1 and CDR2 are MNHNS and SASEGT. This CDR3 region has 15 residues. Trimming took 3 bases from V and 6 from J; bases not matched to a gene: 5. The DNA of the CDR3 is TGTGCCAGCAGTGAGCCGGGACAGGGGAGCAATGAGCAGTTCTTC. Translation: CASSEPGQGSNEQFF.

This chain uses TRBV9 with TRBJ1-3; 9 nucleotides align to TRBD1. This CDR3 is 13 amino acids long. Germline V lookup: CDR1 SGDLS, CDR2 YYNGEE. J lost 13 bases, V lost 3 bases, and 8 bases had no gene match. CDR3 sequence reads: CASSDGQGRSIYF. In nucleotides, the CDR3 is TGTGCCAGCAGCGACGGACAGGGGAGGTCTATATATTTT.

This clonotype was detected only a few times. The chain combines TRBV3-1 with TRBJ2-7; no definite D call. Germline lookup yields CDR1 LGHDT and CDR2 YNNKEL (reference sequence). V lost 2 bases and J 3 bases, leaving 8 bases between the germline ends. The CDR3 sequence is 13 residues long. CDR3 DNA sequence: TGTGCCAGCAGCCAAACTTCCGTCTACGAGCAGTACTTC. Protein: CASSQTSVYEQYF.

This clonotype is large in the sample. This chain connects TRBV7-8 to TRBJ2-3, with TRBD1 matching 7 bases. V shed 3 bases and J 6 bases; nucleotides not matched to a gene: 6. This CDR3 has 14 residues. The V gene's germline CDR1 is SGHVS and CDR2 FQNEAQ. The CDR3 loop reads CASSLETGSDTQYF. The CDR3 DNA is TGTGCCAGCAGCTTGGAGACAGGGTCGGATACGCAGTATTTT.

By its share, this clonotype is medium-sized. V and J are TRBV20-1 and TRBJ1-6, with a possible D match to TRBD1 (5 bases). The CDR3 sequence is 14 residues long. The germline CDR1 and CDR2 sequences are DFQATT and SNEGSKA (reference sequence). V was shortened by 0 bases and J by 7 bases, with 10 bases between the two germline ends. The DNA for the CDR3 is TGCAGTGCTAGAGAGCCAGGGCCAAATTCACCCCTCCACTTT. Its translation: CSAREPGPNSPLHF.

By share, this clonotype ranks as large. The DNA for the CDR3 is TGCGCCAGCAGCTTGACCCTTAGCACAGATACGCAGTATTTT. Its protein is CASSLTLSTDTQYF. The V and J genes are TRBV5-1 and TRBJ2-3; D ambiguous. V lost 1 base and J lost 0, with 6 bases in between. Germline V lookup: CDR1 SGHRS, CDR2 YFSETQ. This CDR3 is built from 14 residues.

This CDR3 reads CASSQGHPGAYEQYF. The CDR3 DNA reads TGCGCCAGCAGCCAAGGGCACCCTGGGGCCTACGAGCAGTACTTC. The rearrangement joins TRBV4-3 to TRBJ2-7; D is undetermined. This CDR3 has 15 amino acids. CDR1 and CDR2 from the germline V gene are LGHNA and YSLEER. The V end was cut by 1 base, the J end by 2 bases, with 12 bases between.